These 2 T cell receptor beta chains came from one sample sequenced in a study of CD8 T cells in ankylosing spondylitis. Study observations and caveats: In ankylosing spondylitis blood, a motif of seven or eight highly homologous TCR beta variants appeared characteristic.

Which antigens these TCRs recognize remains unknown. Via MiXCR, TCRdb re-called the 5' RACE reads, giving one row per CDR3 protein. This table has about 840,000 distinct CDR3 sequences, about 10% appearing once. Source material: blood, either unsorted or a sorted T cell fraction (not recorded which). These receptors all stem from a male donor with ankylosing spondylitis.

This chain joins TRBV20-1 and TRBJ1-4; D call uncertain. V was pared by 5 bases and J by 8 bases, with 9 bases between. Germline lookup yields CDR1 DFQATT and CDR2 SNEGSKA (reference sequence). The CDR3 is made up of 11 amino acids. The CDR3, as DNA: TGCAGTGCTGGGCTGTTCGAAAAACTGTTTTTT. Protein sequence: CSAGLFEKLFF.

This clonotype has just a few counts. The J gene is TRBJ2-2, the V gene TRBV6-1; D is unclear. V lost 10 bases and J lost 6, with 18 bases in between. Germline CDR1 MNHNS, CDR2 SASEGT. The CDR3 runs to 14 residues. The CDR3 DNA sequence: TGTGCCATCGGCCCCGGGTATCTTGCCGGGGAGCTGTTTTTT. This encodes CAIGPGYLAGELFF.